The TCR beta chain described here comes from a study of regulatory T cells in long-lasting Graves disease. Looking at the study overall: The definition of persistent Graves' disease was over 5 years of antithyroid drugs with positive TSH receptor antibodies. Study-wide points: Newly diagnosed disease favored TRBV20-1 and TRBJ2-1 over persistent disease. Relative to new patients (roughly 980), persistent patients exhibited greater sharing of public clonotypes (approximately 2,500).

Time point denoted: persistent/refractory GD, antithyroid drugs over 5 years with positive TRAb. Construction of the TCR library relied on RNA isolated from PBMCs. Those enrolled as patients came out of an endocrinology department in Xi'an, China. This clonotype came up many times. As yet, its antigen is unknown. iRepertoire HTBI primers and Arm-PCR of CDR3 regions built TCR beta libraries. TCRdb re-analysed the multiplex PCR reads in MiXCR, keeping a single row per CDR3 protein. The profile shows about 460,000 distinct CDR3 sequences, around a fifth of them singletons. Trimming took 7 bases from V and 4 from J, leaving 16 bases between them. Germline V gives CDR1 SQVTM, CDR2 ANQGSEA. This CDR3 contains 13 residues.

The chain joins TRBV29-1 to TRBJ1-2; D is ambiguous. The specimen comprised peripheral blood mononuclear cells (PBMCs), sampled when the disease was refractory, from a patient treated with antithyroid drugs. The sequence was obtained from a female donor with Graves disease. The CDR3 sequence: CSAQEDGIYGYTF. The CDR3 DNA reads as TGCAGCGCTCAGGAGGACGGGATCTATGGCTACACCTTC.